The 5 T cell receptor beta chains in this list originate from one sample, sequenced in a study of OX40 agonist ivuxolimab in advanced cancers. Generated by immunoSEQ multiplex PCR, the TCRdb table keeps only in-frame clones and is missing some. Of over 100,000 clones listed, 90% are singletons. The sample in question was CD4+ or CD8+ T cells sorted from blood, obtained in a trial of the OX40 agonist ivuxolimab. Source of these receptors: an adult with an advanced solid tumor such as melanoma, head and neck, liver or kidney cancer.

This clone was recorded once. This chain uses TRBV5-1 with TRBJ2-1, with 10 positions matching TRBD2. From germline, CDR1 is SGHRS and CDR2 YFSETQ. J lost 9 bases, V lost 4 bases, and 13 bases had no gene match. This CDR3 has 16 amino acids. The CDR3 DNA is TGCGCCAGCAGCCCTACTGGACTAGCGGCCCCCCTTGAGCAGTTCTTC. Its protein is CASSPTGLAAPLEQFF.

The chain uses TRBV5-1 and TRBJ1-3; D call uncertain. V was shortened by 1 base and J by 3 bases, with 8 bases between the two germline ends. The CDR3 loop spans 14 amino acids. The germline V gene has CDR1 SGHRS and CDR2 YFSETQ. The CDR3 sequence is CASSLSVSGNTIYF. The CDR3 bases are TGCGCCAGCAGCTTGTCAGTTAGTGGAAACACCATATATTTT.

The chain carries TRBV27 and TRBJ2-7, with D unclear. CDR1 and CDR2 (germline): MNHEY, SMNVEV (reference sequence). V shed 3 bases and J shed 7 bases, with 13 bases lying between them. This CDR3 has 13 amino acids. The CDR3 loop is CASSLARLREQYF. The CDR3, as DNA: TGTGCCAGCAGTTTGGCCAGACTCAGGGAGCAGTACTTC.

This sequence joins TRBV25-1 and TRBJ2-1, with D maybe TRBD2 (5 bases). The germline CDR1 and CDR2 sequences are MGHDK and SYGVNS. V was shortened by 3 bases and J by 4 bases, with 13 bases between the two germline ends. The CDR3 length is 15 residues. The CDR3 DNA is TGTGCCAGCAGTGAGGCTAGCCCGTTATACAATGAGCAGTTCTTC. Its translation: CASSEASPLYNEQFF.

The chain carries TRBV27 and TRBJ1-1, with D unclear. CDR3 length: 12 amino acids. Per the germline V gene, CDR1 is MNHEY and CDR2 is SMNVEV (reference sequence). CDR3 residues: CASGVGNTEAFF. The CDR3 coding sequence is TGTGCAAGCGGGGTGGGAAACACTGAAGCTTTCTTT.